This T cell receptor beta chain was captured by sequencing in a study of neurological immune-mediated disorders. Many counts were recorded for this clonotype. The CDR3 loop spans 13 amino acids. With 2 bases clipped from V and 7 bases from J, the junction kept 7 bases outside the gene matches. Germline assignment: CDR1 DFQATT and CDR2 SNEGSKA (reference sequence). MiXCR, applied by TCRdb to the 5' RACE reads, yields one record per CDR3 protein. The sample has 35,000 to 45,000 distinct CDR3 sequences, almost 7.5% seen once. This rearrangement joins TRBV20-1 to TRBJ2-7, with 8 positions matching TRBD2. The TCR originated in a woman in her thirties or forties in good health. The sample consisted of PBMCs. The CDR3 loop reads CSARWSGGMEQYF. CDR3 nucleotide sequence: TGCAGTGCTAGATGGTCGGGAGGGATGGAGCAGTACTTC.